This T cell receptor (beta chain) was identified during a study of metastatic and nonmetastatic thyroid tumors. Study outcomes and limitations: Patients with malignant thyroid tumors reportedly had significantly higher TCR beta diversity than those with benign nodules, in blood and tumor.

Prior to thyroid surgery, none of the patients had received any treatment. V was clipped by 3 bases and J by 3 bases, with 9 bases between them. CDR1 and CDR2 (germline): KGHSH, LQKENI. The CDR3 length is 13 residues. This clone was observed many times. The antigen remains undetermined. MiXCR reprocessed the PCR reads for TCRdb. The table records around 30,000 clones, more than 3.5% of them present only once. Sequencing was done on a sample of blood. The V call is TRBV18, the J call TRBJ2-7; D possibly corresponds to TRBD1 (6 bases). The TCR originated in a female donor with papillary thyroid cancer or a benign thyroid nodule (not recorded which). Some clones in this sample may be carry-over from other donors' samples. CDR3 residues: CASSPLQGYEQYF. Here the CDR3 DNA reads TGTGCCAGCTCACCCCTACAGGGCTACGAGCAGTACTTC.